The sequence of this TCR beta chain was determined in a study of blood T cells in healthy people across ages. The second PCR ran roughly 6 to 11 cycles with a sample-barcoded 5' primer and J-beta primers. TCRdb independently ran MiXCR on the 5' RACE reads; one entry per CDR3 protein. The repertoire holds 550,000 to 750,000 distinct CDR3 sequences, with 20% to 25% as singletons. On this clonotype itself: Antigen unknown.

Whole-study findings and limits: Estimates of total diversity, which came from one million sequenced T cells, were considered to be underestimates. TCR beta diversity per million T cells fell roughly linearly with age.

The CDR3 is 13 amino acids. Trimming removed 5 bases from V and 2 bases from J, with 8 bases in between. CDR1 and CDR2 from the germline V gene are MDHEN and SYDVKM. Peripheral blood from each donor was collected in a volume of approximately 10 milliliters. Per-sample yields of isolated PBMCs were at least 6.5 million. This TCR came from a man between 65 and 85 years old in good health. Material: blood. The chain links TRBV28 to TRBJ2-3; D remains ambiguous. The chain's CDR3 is CASSDPPTDTQYF. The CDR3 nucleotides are TGTGCCAGCAGTGATCCCCCCACAGATACGCAGTATTTT.